Each of the 32 T cell receptor beta chains below was sequenced from the same sample in a study of blood T cell repertoires in COVID-19. Only in-frame clones appear in the TCRdb table, and some are missing; sequencing was by immunoSEQ multiplex PCR. The sample lists about 160,000 clones, around four fifths occurring once. The sequencing sample was made of peripheral blood. These receptors originate from an elderly woman with active or convalescent COVID-19.

The V call is TRBV6-2 or TRBV6-3, the J call TRBJ1-6; maybe TRBD1 (5 bases). The CDR3 runs 16 residues. Germline V gene data show CDR1 as MNHEY and CDR2 as SVGEGT. The V end lost 2 bases, the J end lost 8 bases, and 16 bases lay between the germline ends. The CDR3 protein is CASSYPDTGGHSPLHF. The CDR3 nucleotides read TGTGCCAGCAGTTACCCGGACACCGGGGGACATTCACCCCTCCACTTT.

This clone has a single count. This chain links TRBV7-9 with TRBJ2-2; no clear D gene. CDR1 is SEHNR, CDR2 FQNEAQ, per germline (reference sequence). CDR3 length: 13 residues. V dropped 4 bases and J dropped 5 bases, with 8 bases sitting between them. The CDR3 reads CASSSSSTGELFF. The CDR3, as DNA: TGTGCCAGCAGCTCCTCCAGTACCGGGGAGCTGTTTTTT.

The chain joins TRBV10-1 to TRBJ1-5, with no clear D. V was trimmed by 10 bases and J by 2 bases, leaving 15 bases between them. Germline V gives CDR1 WNHNN, CDR2 SYGVQD (reference sequence). CDR3 size: 14 residues. The CDR3: CATPPRGGNQPQHF. In DNA, the CDR3 is TGCGCCACCCCGCCCCGGGGAGGCAATCAGCCCCAGCATTTT.

V is TRBV2 and J is TRBJ2-7, with 11 bases that match TRBD1. Germline trimming cut 6 bases from V and 6 bases from J; bases unmatched to any gene: 13. CDR1 and CDR2 (germline): SNHLY, FYNNEI. The CDR3 loop spans 16 amino acids. CDR3 nucleotides: TGTGCCAGCAGGGCGACGGGACAGGGGGTATGGTCCGAGCAGTACTTC. This codes for CASRATGQGVWSEQYF.

The chain couples TRBV19 to TRBJ1-4; 9 bases are a match to TRBD1. After removal of 4 bases from V and 7 bases from J, the junction contained 10 bases not matched to a gene. The length of the CDR3 is 16 residues. The germline V gene has CDR1 LNHDA and CDR2 SQIVND (reference sequence). CDR3 sequence (DNA): TGTGCCAGTAGTACCGAACCCACAGGGGGCCGTGAAAAACTGTTTTTT. It specifies CASSTEPTGGREKLFF.

The chain couples TRBV7-9 to TRBJ1-2; 8 bases map to TRBD1. The germline gives CDR1 SEHNR, CDR2 FQNEAQ (reference sequence). The CDR3 covers 17 residues. J gave up 2 bases and V 3 bases, and 11 bases lay outside the gene matches. The CDR3 region is CASSLSAQGALNYGYTF. The CDR3 region has the DNA TGTGCCAGCAGCTTGTCAGCTCAGGGGGCTTTGAACTATGGCTACACCTTC.

Turning to this clone: One end of the junction does not line up with germline, which may come from a read error. This chain joins TRBV6-2 or TRBV6-3 and TRBJ1-2, with 8 nucleotides matching TRBD1. This CDR3 is built from 14 residues. The germline CDR1 and CDR2 sequences are MNHEY and SVGEGT. CDR3 bases: TGTGCCAGCTGCCCGGACAGGGTGGCCTATCGCTACACCTTC. Its protein is CASCPDRVAYRYTF.

The chain has TRBV6-2 or TRBV6-3 and TRBJ2-5; TRBD1 is a possible D gene (5 bases). This CDR3 is 14 amino acids long. V was trimmed by 6 bases and J by 1 base, leaving 12 bases between them. The germline CDR1 and CDR2 sequences are MNHEY and SVGEGT. The CDR3 region is CASSPDRIQETQYF. In DNA, the CDR3 is TGTGCCAGCAGCCCCGACAGAATCCAAGAGACCCAGTACTTC.

This clone was recorded a few times. The genes are TRBV27 and TRBJ1-5; D gene ambiguous. CDR3 size: 14 residues. The germline CDR1 and CDR2 sequences are MNHEY and SMNVEV (reference sequence). Trimming removed 3 bases from V and 4 bases from J, with 10 bases in between. The CDR3 here is CASSFAGGNQPQHF. The CDR3, as DNA: TGTGCCAGCAGTTTTGCAGGCGGGAATCAGCCCCAGCATTTT.

This clone was seen once. The rearrangement uses TRBV10-2 and TRBJ1-6; D uncertain. Germline assignment: CDR1 WSHSY and CDR2 SAAADI. Trimming removed 3 bases at V and 0 bases at J, with 12 bases between. This CDR3 is built from 17 residues. The CDR3 region has the DNA TGCGCCAGCAGTGACTCCACCCCGAGCTCCTATAATTCACCCCTCCACTTT. Translated, it gives CASSDSTPSSYNSPLHF.

The chain links TRBV2 to TRBJ2-7; D is ambiguous. With 6 bases removed from V and 9 bases from J, the gap between germline ends came to 18 bases. The CDR3 spans 13 residues. The germline V gene encodes CDR1 SNHLY and CDR2 FYNNEI. Here the CDR3 DNA reads TGTGCCAGCAGGCCACTACCCGAGTCCCTGCAGTACTTC. It specifies CASRPLPESLQYF.

The chain is built from TRBV6-5 and TRBJ2-3, with D possibly matching TRBD1 (6 bases). Per germline, CDR1 MNHEY and CDR2 SVGAGI. The length of the CDR3 is 14 residues. V was cut by 0 bases and J by 3 bases, with 7 bases left in between. CDR3 sequence (DNA): TGTGCCAGCAGTTACTCGGGACAAACAGATACGCAGTATTTT. It yields the protein CASSYSGQTDTQYF.

V usage is TRBV7-9 and J usage is TRBJ1-1; possibly TRBD1 for D (6 bases). The CDR3 runs 11 residues. The ends were cut back, 2 bases at V and 11 bases at J, with 9 bases in the middle. CDR1 and CDR2 (germline): SEHNR, FQNEAQ (reference sequence). CDR3 sequence (DNA): TGTGCCAGCAGCTTACGGGGGGGCGCTTTCTTT. It is translated as CASSLRGGAFF.

This chain links TRBV9 with TRBJ1-1; TRBD1 agrees at 10 bases. With V trimmed by 7 bases and J by 4 bases, 4 bases remained unmatched. The CDR3 loop spans 13 amino acids. CDR1 and CDR2 from the germline V gene are SGDLS and YYNGEE. CDR3 DNA: TGTGCCAGCGGGACAGGGGCCTTCACTGAAGCTTTCTTT. As protein: CASGTGAFTEAFF.

The J gene is TRBJ1-1, the V gene TRBV5-1; D possibly corresponds to TRBD1 (6 bases). The CDR3 is 18 amino acids. The germline V and J ends were trimmed by 3 bases and 0 bases, with 21 bases remaining between them. The germline gives CDR1 SGHRS, CDR2 YFSETQ. The CDR3 coding sequence is TGCGCCAGCAGCTCAAGGAGGGGGGGACCCCTAATGAACACTGAAGCTTTCTTT. It yields the protein CASSSRRGGPLMNTEAFF. The full variable domain, its missing parts supplied by reference TRBV5-1 and TRBJ1-1, is KAGVTQTPRYLIKTRGQQVTLSCSPISGHRSVSWYQQTPGQGLQFLFEYFSETQRNKGNFPGRFSGRQFSNSRSEMNVSTLELGDSALYLCASSSRRGGPLMNTEAFFGQGTRLTVV.

The rearrangement links TRBV7-9 to TRBJ2-7, with D hard to call. Germline-derived CDR1 and CDR2 are SEHNR and FQNEAQ (reference sequence). V shed 3 bases and J shed 2 bases, with 14 bases lying between them. This CDR3 is 15 amino acids long. The CDR3 here is CASSFGTARTYEQYF. The CDR3 DNA follows: TGTGCCAGCAGCTTTGGAACAGCACGTACCTACGAGCAGTACTTC.

The chain has TRBV9 and TRBJ1-2; D might be TRBD1 (5 bases). In germline, CDR1 is SGDLS, CDR2 YYNGEE. This CDR3 comprises 15 residues. Trimming cost V 0 bases and J 7 bases, with 16 bases left between them. The CDR3 loop is CASSVEGSPRGGYTF. CDR3 DNA sequence: TGTGCCAGCAGCGTAGAGGGCAGCCCAAGGGGTGGCTACACCTTC. Supplemented by reference TRBV9 and TRBJ1-2, the full variable domain reads DSGVTQTPKHLITATGQRVTLRCSPRSGDLSVYWYQQSLDQGLQFLIQYYNGEERAKGNILERFSAQQFPDLHSELNLSSLELGDSALYFCASSVEGSPRGGYTFGSGTRLTVV.

CDR3 in amino acids: CASSLWGERASDNQPQHF. CDR3 bases: TGTGCCAGCAGTTTATGGGGGGAGAGGGCCAGCGACAATCAGCCCCAGCATTTT. The rearrangement uses TRBV27 and TRBJ1-5, with a tentative D call TRBD1 (5 bases). CDR1 and CDR2 (germline): MNHEY, SMNVEV (reference sequence). The V gene lost 1 base and the J gene lost 3 bases, with 19 bases spanning the gap. The CDR3 runs 18 residues.

This chain uses TRBV27 with TRBJ2-6, with D tentatively TRBD2 (5 bases). The germline CDR1 and CDR2 sequences are MNHEY and SMNVEV (reference sequence). The CDR3 length is 15 residues. The V gene lost 7 bases and the J gene lost 2 bases, with 12 bases spanning the gap. The CDR3 DNA follows: TGTGCCAGCACCTCCGGAGGCGCTGGGGCCAACGTCCTGACTTTC. Its protein is CASTSGGAGANVLTF.

V usage is TRBV6-4 and J usage is TRBJ2-3; D is unresolved. V was trimmed by 4 bases and J by 6 bases, leaving 11 bases between them. The CDR3 extends over 13 amino acids. Per germline, CDR1 MRHNA and CDR2 SNTAGT. The CDR3 DNA follows: TGTGCCAGCAGTGTCGGTCTCGGGGATACGCAGTATTTT. Residues: CASSVGLGDTQYF.

The chain combines TRBV18 with TRBJ2-3, with D possibly being TRBD1 (6 bases). Trimming stripped 8 bases from V and 3 bases from J, with 12 bases between. This CDR3 is built from 13 residues. Germline CDR1 KGHSH, CDR2 LQKENI. Written as DNA, the CDR3 is TGTGCCAGCACGACAGGTTTAACAGATACGCAGTATTTT. Encoded protein: CASTTGLTDTQYF.

This sequence joins TRBV11-2 and TRBJ2-3, with 8 positions matching TRBD1. V was clipped by 2 bases and J by 2 bases; unmatched bases: 6. Germline V gene sequence: CDR1 SGHAT, CDR2 FQNNGV. This CDR3 has 16 amino acids. CDR3 in amino acids: CASSLQGQGVTDTQYF. CDR3 in DNA: TGTGCCAGCAGCTTACAAGGACAGGGAGTCACAGATACGCAGTATTTT.

The rearrangement joins TRBV7-2 to TRBJ2-3, with TRBD1 matching 7 bases. This CDR3 is built from 16 residues. Losses at the gene ends were 5 bases for V and 4 bases for J; bases not matched to a gene: 12. The germline CDR1 and CDR2 sequences are SGHTA and FQGNSA. The CDR3 loop reads CASSALGGKGADTQYF. The CDR3 coding sequence is TGTGCCAGCAGCGCCCTAGGGGGCAAAGGTGCAGATACGCAGTATTTT.

This CDR3 reads CASSSTGAYGYTF. CDR3 DNA sequence: TGTGCCAGCAGCTCCACAGGGGCCTATGGCTACACCTTC. V is TRBV7-2 and J is TRBJ1-2, with TRBD1 identical over 7 bases. Germline V lookup: CDR1 SGHTA, CDR2 FQGNSA. The CDR3 runs 13 residues. J was trimmed by 4 bases and V by 4 bases; bases with no gene match: 3. Supplemented by reference TRBV7-2 and TRBJ1-2, the full variable domain reads GAGVSQSPSNKVTEKGKDVELRCDPISGHTALYWYRQSLGQGLEFLIYFQGNSAPDKSGLPSDRFSAERTGGSVSTLTIQRTQQEDSAVYLCASSSTGAYGYTFGSGTRLTVV.

V gene TRBV6-5 combines with J gene TRBJ1-3, with 7 bases that match TRBD1. This CDR3 is built from 16 residues. V trimming: 3 bases; J trimming: 0 bases; junction bases outside the gene matches: 5. Germline V gene sequence: CDR1 MNHEY, CDR2 SVGAGI. CDR3 residues: CASSYNRGGSGNTIYF. The CDR3 coding sequence is TGTGCCAGCAGTTATAACAGGGGAGGCTCTGGAAACACCATATATTTT.

The rearrangement joins TRBV7-3 to TRBJ2-1, with TRBD1 identical over 7 bases. The CDR3 is 12 amino acids. Trimming cost V 5 bases and J 9 bases; bases outside gene matches: 4. Germline lookup yields CDR1 SGHTA and CDR2 FQGTGA. The CDR3 bases are TGTGCCAGCAGCCCAGGGGGTGGTGAGCAGTTCTTC. Amino acids: CASSPGGGEQFF.

This clone is a singleton in its sample. The CDR3 region has the DNA TGCGCCAGCAGCTCAACGACACCCACCTGGTACTTC. Translated: CASSSTTPTWYF. The rearrangement joins TRBV5-1 to TRBJ2-5; D unresolved. With 3 bases removed from V and 13 bases from J, the gap between germline ends came to 16 bases. CDR3 length: 12 residues. CDR1 is SGHRS and CDR2 is YFSETQ in the germline V gene.

The chain recombines TRBV5-4 with TRBJ1-6, with 7 bases aligning to TRBD1. The germline gives CDR1 SGHNT, CDR2 YYREEE (reference sequence). J lost 6 bases, V lost 3 bases, and 3 bases had no gene match. CDR3 length: 14 amino acids. CDR3 region: CASSSRDSNSPLHF. The CDR3 bases are TGTGCCAGCAGCTCTCGGGACAGTAATTCACCCCTCCACTTT.

The chain links TRBV5-1 to TRBJ1-2; no clear D. Per the germline V gene, CDR1 is SGHRS and CDR2 is YFSETQ. There are 15 residues in the CDR3. V lost 0 bases to trimming and J lost 7 bases, with 16 bases between them. The CDR3 nucleotides read TGCGCCAGCAGCTTGGGAGACGTGGCAGTAGCTGGCTACACCTTC. As protein: CASSLGDVAVAGYTF. Variable domain in full (rest from reference TRBV5-1 and TRBJ1-2): KAGVTQTPRYLIKTRGQQVTLSCSPISGHRSVSWYQQTPGQGLQFLFEYFSETQRNKGNFPGRFSGRQFSNSRSEMNVSTLELGDSALYLCASSLGDVAVAGYTFGSGTRLTVV.

This chain joins TRBV7-6 and TRBJ1-4; no reliable D call. The CDR3 consists of 14 residues. Per germline, CDR1 SGHVS and CDR2 FNYEAQ. V was clipped by 6 bases and J by 8 bases, with 16 bases between them. The CDR3 nucleotides read TGTGCCAGCAGGGCGAAGTCTGTCGGGGAAAAACTGTTTTTT. Its protein is CASRAKSVGEKLFF.

V is TRBV6-1 and J is TRBJ2-7; 8 bases are shared with TRBD1. Germline CDR1 MNHNS, CDR2 SASEGT. CDR3 size: 15 residues. The trim removed 4 bases at V and 5 bases at J, leaving 10 bases unmatched. In DNA form, the CDR3 reads TGTGCCAGCAGTGGAGCAGGACAGGGCCACCACGAGCAGTACTTC. Translating it yields CASSGAGQGHHEQYF.

This clone came up once. This chain uses TRBV19 with TRBJ1-5; no clear D gene. The CDR3 is 12 amino acids. Per germline, CDR1 LNHDA and CDR2 SQIVND (reference sequence). Between the trimmed V and J ends, which lost 5 bases and 4 bases, there was a span of 6 bases. CDR3 residues: CASSGQNQPQHF. The CDR3 DNA reads as TGTGCCAGTAGTGGTCAGAATCAGCCCCAGCATTTT.